Below, 27 T cell receptor beta chains from the same sample are listed, as sequenced in a study of CD8+CD57+ T cells in acquired aplastic anemia. Patients picked for sequencing had shown CD8+CD57+ cell expansion detected by flow cytometry. TCR beta VDJ combinations and CDR3 sequences were profiled from genomic DNA. TCRdb fed the reads into MiXCR, producing one record per CDR3 protein. There are more than 150,000 distinct CDR3 sequences in the sample; less than 50% occur only once, and over 10% lies in the top ten. What was sequenced was sorted CD4+, CD8+, or CD8+CD57+ T cells (not recorded which) from PBMCs. These receptors were collected from a human donor with aplastic anemia.

This chain links TRBV6-1 with TRBJ1-5; 10 bases agree with TRBD1. With 6 bases clipped from V and 6 bases from J, the junction kept 14 bases outside the gene matches. The CDR3 consists of 17 residues. Per the germline V gene, CDR1 is MNHNS and CDR2 is SASEGT. The CDR3, as DNA: TGTGCCAGCAGATCCGGACAGGGGGGTGCGGGGTTTCAGCCCCAGCATTTT. Encoded protein: CASRSGQGGAGFQPQHF.

This clonotype was detected many times. V usage is TRBV12-3 or TRBV12-4 and J usage is TRBJ2-7; D unclear. The CDR3 loop spans 14 amino acids. The germline V and J ends were trimmed by 3 bases and 3 bases, with 12 bases remaining between them. CDR3 loop: CASSFRAPNYEQYF. The DNA for the CDR3 is TGTGCCAGCAGTTTTAGGGCCCCCAACTACGAGCAGTACTTC.

The chain couples TRBV5-1 to TRBJ2-5, with TRBD2 matching 15 bases. Germline lookup yields CDR1 SGHRS and CDR2 YFSETQ. V gave up 3 bases and J gave up 2 bases; unmatched junction bases: 5. This CDR3 comprises 17 residues. The CDR3 loop reads CASSSGLAGGEQETQYF. The CDR3 DNA reads TGCGCCAGCAGCTCGGGACTAGCGGGAGGAGAACAAGAGACCCAGTACTTC.

The chain has TRBV24-1 and TRBJ2-5; D perhaps matches TRBD1 (6 bases). The germline V gene encodes CDR1 KGHDR and CDR2 SFDVKD. The CDR3 is made up of 11 amino acids. The V end lost 0 bases, the J end lost 13 bases, and 8 bases lay between the germline ends. The CDR3 nucleotides read TGTGCCACCAGTGATTTGACAGGGTGGTACTTC. Protein: CATSDLTGWYF.

The V gene is TRBV28, the J gene TRBJ2-3, with 8 bases lining up with TRBD2. The CDR3 covers 14 residues. Looked up from germline, CDR1 is MDHEN and CDR2 is SYDVKM. The ends lost 8 bases at V and 3 bases at J; junction bases unmatched: 7. Here the CDR3 DNA reads TGTGCCAGCTGCCGGGGGGGCCTTACAGATACGCAGTATTTT. It yields the protein CASCRGGLTDTQYF.

This clonotype was seen a few times. The gene calls are TRBV24-1 and TRBJ2-1; D remains ambiguous. Trimming pared 11 bases from V and 2 bases from J, leaving 15 bases between. CDR3 length: 14 residues. Germline CDR1 reads KGHDR; CDR2 reads SFDVKD. This CDR3 is CASSPRGTYNEQFF. Here the CDR3 DNA reads TGTGCCAGCTCACCACGTGGGACCTACAATGAGCAGTTCTTC.

V usage is TRBV11-1 and J usage is TRBJ1-6; D not resolved. Germline CDR1 SGHAT, CDR2 FQDESV (reference sequence). The CDR3 contains 16 residues. V was pared by 5 bases and J by 0 bases, with 11 bases between. The CDR3 nucleotides are TGTGCCAGCAGCGCCCAAATGAGCTCCTATAATTCACCCCTCCACTTT. This sequence encodes CASSAQMSSYNSPLHF.

The genes are TRBV29-1 and TRBJ1-2; 10 bases fit TRBD1. Germline-derived CDR1 and CDR2 are SQVTM and ANQGSEA. This CDR3 spans 14 amino acids. V shed 8 bases and J 4 bases; nucleotides not matched to a gene: 10. The CDR3 protein is CSPPRDRGGYGYTF. DNA of the CDR3: TGCAGCCCACCCCGGGACAGGGGCGGCTATGGCTACACCTTC. Filled out from reference TRBV29-1 and TRBJ1-2, the complete variable domain reads SAVISQKPSRDICQRGTSLTIQCQVDSQVTMMFWYRQQPGQSLTLIATANQGSEATYESGFVIDKFPISRPNLTFSTLTVSNMSPEDSSIYLCSPPRDRGGYGYTFGSGTRLTVV.

This clonotype has a count of ten or more. The genes are TRBV7-9 and TRBJ2-2; 10 nucleotides line up with TRBD1. The V gene's germline CDR1 is SEHNR and CDR2 FQNEAQ (reference sequence). This CDR3 region has 16 residues. V shed 5 bases and J 6 bases; nucleotides not matched to a gene: 9. CDR3 sequence (DNA): TGTGCCAGCAGCCTACAAGGACAGGGGGTGGCCGGGGAGCTGTTTTTT. It codes for CASSLQGQGVAGELFF. Combining the CDR3 with reference TRBV7-9 and TRBJ2-2 gives the whole variable domain DTGVSQNPRHKITKRGQNVTFRCDPISEHNRLYWYRQTLGQGPEFLTYFQNEAQLEKSRLLSDRFSAERPKGSFSTLEIQRTEQGDSAMYLCASSLQGQGVAGELFFGEGSRLTVL.

The gene calls are TRBV5-1 and TRBJ2-3; D unresolved. V gave up 9 bases and J gave up 6 bases, with 17 bases separating them. CDR3 length: 13 amino acids. Per germline, CDR1 SGHRS and CDR2 YFSETQ. The CDR3 coding sequence is TGCGCCACTGGTACGGGTGCACATGATACGCAGTATTTT. The encoded protein is CATGTGAHDTQYF.

The V gene is TRBV14, the J gene TRBJ1-6; no firm D call. CDR1 and CDR2 (germline): SGHDN, FVKESK. The CDR3 runs to 13 residues. Trimming removed 1 base at V and 11 bases at J, with 9 bases between. CDR3 residues: CASSQVRRTPLHF. DNA for the CDR3: TGTGCCAGCAGCCAAGTGCGCAGGACACCCCTCCACTTT.

The chain combines TRBV10-3 with TRBJ2-4; 8 bases are shared with TRBD1. Germline values: CDR1 ENHRY, CDR2 SYGVKD. Losses at the gene ends were 5 bases for V and 2 bases for J; bases not matched to a gene: 14. The CDR3 totals 18 residues. The CDR3 reads CAISPSHGQGGTKNIQYF. In DNA form, the CDR3 reads TGTGCCATCAGTCCCTCACACGGACAGGGTGGAACCAAAAACATTCAGTACTTC.

V is TRBV19 and J is TRBJ2-2; no definite D call. Germline-derived CDR1 and CDR2 are LNHDA and SQIVND (reference sequence). The CDR3 is made up of 15 amino acids. V gave up 3 bases and J gave up 7 bases, with 15 bases separating them. CDR3 region: CASSMKNFAGGELFF. For the CDR3, the DNA is TGTGCCAGTAGTATGAAGAACTTCGCAGGCGGGGAGCTGTTTTTT.

The rearrangement joins TRBV24-1 to TRBJ2-3; possibly TRBD2 for D (5 bases). This CDR3 spans 15 amino acids. The V gene's germline CDR1 is KGHDR and CDR2 SFDVKD. Trimming stripped 4 bases from V and 11 bases from J, with 21 bases between. DNA for the CDR3: TGTGCCACCAGTGACTCAATCCACCCTAGCCGCATGCAGTATTTT. Translated: CATSDSIHPSRMQYF.

At least ten counts were recorded for this clonotype. CDR3 in amino acids: CSARDLAGGRHEQFF. CDR3 nucleotide sequence: TGCAGTGCTAGAGATCTTGCGGGGGGGCGGCATGAGCAGTTCTTC. The chain recombines TRBV20-1 with TRBJ2-1; 9 bases are shared with TRBD2. Germline V gene lookup returns CDR1 DFQATT and CDR2 SNEGSKA (reference sequence). This CDR3 spans 15 amino acids. With 0 bases clipped from V and 8 bases from J, the junction kept 8 bases outside the gene matches.

This clonotype was observed at least ten times. The CDR3 coding sequence is TGTGCCAGCAGCTTAAGGGTTGGGGGGCCTCAAGAGACCCAGTACTTC. Translation gives CASSLRVGGPQETQYF. J is TRBJ2-5 and V is TRBV7-6; D is possibly TRBD1 or TRBD2 (6 bases each). Deletions cut 2 bases from V and 2 bases from J, with 15 bases between. This CDR3 region has 16 residues. Germline V gene lookup returns CDR1 SGHVS and CDR2 FNYEAQ.

This clonotype was found once. This chain links TRBV10-3 with TRBJ1-1; D is possibly TRBD1 (5 bases). Germline lookup yields CDR1 ENHRY and CDR2 SYGVKD. Trimming took 0 bases from V and 8 from J, leaving 10 bases between them. The CDR3 covers 13 residues. This CDR3 reads CAISESSRGEAFF. CDR3 nucleotide sequence: TGTGCCATCAGTGAGTCTTCGAGGGGAGAAGCTTTCTTT.

The V and J genes are TRBV9 and TRBJ2-1, with 13 positions matching TRBD2. Trimming at V came to 5 bases and at J to 9 bases, leaving 8 bases not matched to a gene. Germline CDR1 SGDLS, CDR2 YYNGEE. CDR3 size: 15 residues. Here the CDR3 DNA reads TGTGCCAGCAGTTTAGGACTAGCGGGAGTAGGTGAGCAGTTCTTC. This sequence encodes CASSLGLAGVGEQFF.

In this sample, this clonotype turned up a few times. This chain connects TRBV7-6 to TRBJ2-5; 10 bases are a match to TRBD1. The CDR3 consists of 16 residues. The V segment lost 7 bases and the J segment 5 bases; nucleotides outside the gene matches: 13. Germline-derived CDR1 and CDR2 are SGHVS and FNYEAQ. DNA of the CDR3: TGTGCCAGCACCGCGGATACGGGACAGGGGTTGGAGACCCAGTACTTC. Residues: CASTADTGQGLETQYF.

This clonotype was detected ten times or more. The V gene is TRBV6-5, the J gene TRBJ1-1; 7 positions match TRBD1. The trim removed 5 bases at V and 5 bases at J, leaving 8 bases unmatched. Looked up from germline, CDR1 is MNHEY and CDR2 is SVGAGI. The CDR3 has 14 residues. In nucleotides, the CDR3 is TGTGCCAGCAGTACGACAGGGATCGGGACTGAAGCTTTCTTT. Protein: CASSTTGIGTEAFF.

At least ten counts were recorded for this clonotype. The chain recombines TRBV20-1 with TRBJ1-2; 8 nucleotides align to TRBD1. The CDR3 has 13 amino acids. Germline CDR1 DFQATT, CDR2 SNEGSKA (reference sequence). With 6 bases clipped from V and 4 bases from J, the junction kept 7 bases outside the gene matches. The CDR3 sequence: CSAQQGGGYGYTF. The CDR3 coding sequence is TGCAGTGCACAACAGGGGGGTGGCTATGGCTACACCTTC.

This clonotype was observed a few times. This rearrangement joins TRBV15 to TRBJ1-6; D unclear. The CDR3 is 15 residues long. The germline V gene has CDR1 LNHNV and CDR2 YYDKDF (reference sequence). V dropped 1 base and J dropped 6 bases, with 10 bases sitting between them. The DNA of the CDR3 is TGTGCCACCAGCAGAGCGCGGGAGGGTAATTCACCCCTCCACTTT. This gives the protein CATSRAREGNSPLHF. The full variable domain, with the rest looked up from reference TRBV15 and TRBJ1-6, is DAMVIQNPRYQVTQFGKPVTLSCSQTLNHNVMYWYQQKSSQAPKLLFHYYDKDFNNEADTPDNFQSRRPNTSFCFLDIRSPGLGDTAMYLCATSRAREGNSPLHFGNGTRLTVT.

V usage is TRBV5-1 and J usage is TRBJ2-5, with D perhaps TRBD2 (5 bases). Per the germline V gene, CDR1 is SGHRS and CDR2 is YFSETQ. Trimming cost V 2 bases and J 2 bases, with 7 bases left between them. This CDR3 has 13 amino acids. The CDR3 coding sequence is TGCGCCAGCAGCTTCGTAGCGCAAGAGACCCAGTACTTC. Its protein is CASSFVAQETQYF.

This clonotype showed up many times. This sequence joins TRBV10-3 and TRBJ2-2; TRBD2 might be the D (6 bases). Trimming took off 4 bases at V and 4 bases at J, with 16 bases between the two ends. The germline CDR1 and CDR2 sequences are ENHRY and SYGVKD. The length of the CDR3 is 16 residues. The CDR3 DNA reads TGTGCCATCAGTGCGATAGGCGGGGTGAGCACCGGGGAGCTGTTTTTT. Translation gives CAISAIGGVSTGELFF.

The chain joins TRBV7-3 to TRBJ2-3, with D hard to call. CDR1 is SGHTA, CDR2 FQGTGA, per germline. The V gene lost 0 bases and the J gene lost 2 bases, with 9 bases spanning the gap. This CDR3 region has 15 residues. The CDR3 nucleotides read TGTGCCAGCAGCTTAACTGGGGTTTTCACAGATACGCAGTATTTT. Amino acids: CASSLTGVFTDTQYF.

This clonotype has only one observation. Given a much more abundant clone one base away, this may be a read error. The chain couples TRBV12-3 or TRBV12-4 to TRBJ1-2, with D unclear. CDR3 size: 14 residues. Trimming removed 6 bases at V and 6 bases at J, with 17 bases between. For the CDR3, the DNA is TGTGCCAGCAGCCAAAATCAGGCGATAGATGGCTACACCTTC. It yields the protein CASSQNQAIDGYTF.

On this clonotype itself: One end of the junction varies from germline; a read error may be responsible. The CDR3 DNA is TGTGCCGGTAGTATAGAAGAAGGGGGGAATTCACCCCTCCGCTTT. Translating gives CAGSIEEGGNSPLRF. The V and J genes are TRBV19 and TRBJ1-6, with D possibly TRBD1 on 6 matching bases. Germline V gene sequence: CDR1 LNHDA, CDR2 SQIVND (reference sequence). The CDR3 spans 15 residues.